The rows below give T cell receptor beta chains drawn from one sample of a study of cytomegalovirus exposure and HLA in healthy donors. Measured with immunoSEQ multiplex PCR; TCRdb has only the in-frame clones, and not every one. Of 150,000 or so clones listed, 80% were seen once; the top ten hold 9% to 10%. The source material was PBMCs. These receptors were obtained from a man between 18 and 29 years old in good health and CMV-seropositive. CDR3s include the opening cysteine and the closing phenylalanine or tryptophan. The D gene is left open where the match is weak. Where a row states a size, it is once, few, many or the class of an expanded clone; other rows omit it.

V: TRBV28; J: TRBJ1-2; size: once; D: TRBD1; DNA: TGTGCCAGCAGTTTAGTGGACAGGGGGCAGGATGGCTACACCTTC; CDR3: CASSLVDRGQDGYTF
V: TRBV4-1; J: TRBJ1-5; size: NA; D: NA; DNA: TGCGCCAGCAGCCAACGAACGGGAAAGCCCCAGCATTTT; CDR3: CASSQRTGKPQHF
V: TRBV2; J: TRBJ2-2; size: medium-sized; D: TRBD1; DNA: TGTGCCAGCACCGCACCCAGAGACAGGGGGACCCATCTTGGGGAGCTGTTTTTT; CDR3: CASTAPRDRGTHLGELFF
V: TRBV28; J: TRBJ1-4; size: NA; D: NA; DNA: TGTGCCAGCAGTTTACCCGGGATGATGAGTGAAAAACTGTTTTTT; CDR3: CASSLPGMMSEKLFF
V: TRBV11-2; J: TRBJ1-1; size: NA; D: TRBD1; DNA: TGTGCCAGCAGCCAGATCGGACAGGCGGCGTTGACGGGGAACACTGAAGCTTTCTTT; CDR3: CASSQIGQAALTGNTEAFF
V: TRBV10-2; J: TRBJ2-7; size: NA; D: NA; DNA: TGCGCCAGCAAGGACTATTTCTACGAGCAGTACTTC; CDR3: CASKDYFYEQYF
V: TRBV6-1; J: TRBJ2-7; size: once; D: TRBD2; DNA: TGTGCCAGCAGTGAATCGGCTAGCGGCTACGAGCAGTACTTC; CDR3: CASSESASGYEQYF
V: TRBV4-3; J: TRBJ2-7; size: few; D: TRBD2; DNA: TGCGCCAGCAGCCAAAACGCAGGCGGGAGGTACGAGCAGTACTTC; CDR3: CASSQNAGGRYEQYF
V: TRBV9; J: TRBJ2-5; size: NA; D: TRBD2; DNA: TGTGCCAGCAGCGTAGCCGGACTAGGGCAAGAGACCCAGTACTTC; CDR3: CASSVAGLGQETQYF
V: TRBV6-4; J: TRBJ2-1; size: NA; D: NA; DNA: TGTGCCAGCAGTGACTCTCCCGACAATGAGCAGTTCTTC; CDR3: CASSDSPDNEQFF
V: TRBV7-3; J: TRBJ1-1; size: NA; D: NA; DNA: TGTGCCAGCAGCTCGCAGGCCAACACTGAAGCTTTCTTT; CDR3: CASSSQANTEAFF
V: TRBV29-1; J: TRBJ2-7; size: NA; D: NA; DNA: TGCAGCGTTGAAGTTTCCCAATCGAGCTCCTACGAGCAGTACTTC; CDR3: CSVEVSQSSSYEQYF
V: TRBV29-1; J: TRBJ2-1; size: NA; D: TRBD2; DNA: TGCAGCGTTAAGAGCGGGATGAGCCCCTACAATGAGCAGTTCTTC; CDR3: CSVKSGMSPYNEQFF
V: TRBV9; J: TRBJ2-3; size: few; D: NA; DNA: TGTGCCAGCAGCCAAGACGTGGGGGGGCCCGTTGATACGCAGTATTTT; CDR3: CASSQDVGGPVDTQYF
V: TRBV27; J: TRBJ1-1; size: NA; D: NA; DNA: TGTGCCAGCAGTTTATCGGTCAGTGAGGACACTGAAGCTTTCTTT; CDR3: CASSLSVSEDTEAFF
V: TRBV10-3; J: TRBJ2-1; size: NA; D: TRBD1; DNA: TGTGCCATCAGGGACAGGGGGGATGAGCAGTTCTTC; CDR3: CAIRDRGDEQFF
V: TRBV10-3; J: TRBJ2-5; size: NA; D: NA; DNA: TGTGCCATCAGCGCTGGGGGGGCCCGGGAGACCCAGTACTTC; CDR3: CAISAGGARETQYF
V: TRBV27; J: TRBJ2-3; size: NA; D: NA; DNA: TGTGCCAGCAGTCTCGGGGATACGCAGTATTTT; CDR3: CASSLGDTQYF
V: TRBV6-6; J: TRBJ2-7; size: NA; D: TRBD1; DNA: TGTGCCAGCAGTCCCGGACAGGGGATGGGGGAGTACTTC; CDR3: CASSPGQGMGEYF
V: TRBV5-1; J: TRBJ1-2; size: NA; D: TRBD1; DNA: TGCGCCAGCAGCTCCCGAGGGGGGCAGGGGGACTATGGCTACACCTTC; CDR3: CASSSRGGQGDYGYTF
V: TRBV4-1; J: TRBJ2-7; size: NA; D: NA; DNA: TGCGCCAGCAGCCAAGACGAGGCCCAACTAGGGACCTACGAGCAGTACTTC; CDR3: CASSQDEAQLGTYEQYF
V: TRBV6-5; J: TRBJ2-7; size: NA; D: NA; DNA: TGTGCCAGCAGTTACTCGGGGCCCGGAAACGAGCAGTACTTC; CDR3: CASSYSGPGNEQYF
V: TRBV11-3; J: TRBJ2-3; size: NA; D: TRBD2; DNA: TGTGCCAGCAGCCCAGGGACTAGTGGGGGGCGCACAGATACGCAGTATTTT; CDR3: CASSPGTSGGRTDTQYF
V: TRBV7-8; J: TRBJ2-1; size: NA; D: NA; DNA: TGTGCCAGCAGCTTATCCAGGGATGGTTTTATCTACAATGAGCAGTTCTTC; CDR3: CASSLSRDGFIYNEQFF
V: TRBV7-9; J: TRBJ1-4; size: few; D: NA; DNA: TGTGCCAGCAGCTTACAGGCGAATGAAAAACTGTTTTTT; CDR3: CASSLQANEKLFF
V: TRBV29-1; J: TRBJ1-5; size: few; D: TRBD1; DNA: TGCAGCGCCGCAGGGGACAGGGACAATCAGCCCCAGCATTTT; CDR3: CSAAGDRDNQPQHF